A selection of T cell receptor beta chains follows, all from one sample in a study of neoadjuvant anti-PD-1 for oral cavity cancer. Generated by immunoSEQ multiplex PCR, the TCRdb table keeps only in-frame clones and is missing some. The data hold tens of thousands of clones, with around 85% observed a single time. The specimen comprised PBMCs, sampled before nivolumab (anti-PD-1) treatment. The receptors originated from a person between 40 and 85 years old with oral cavity squamous cell carcinoma. CDR3s include the opening cysteine and the closing phenylalanine or tryptophan. D genes are given only for firm matches. Clone size is shown for a subset of rows, as once, few, many or a class of expanded clone.

>-|TRBJ2-2|TRBD2|TRBV5-4
TGTGCCAGCAGCTTTGGGACTAGGGGTGAAGGGGAGCTGTTTTTT
CASSFGTRGEGELFF
>once|TRBJ2-5|-|TRBV14
TGTGCCAGCAGCCAAATCACCTTGGACAGAAAAGAGACCCAGTACTTC
CASSQITLDRKETQYF
>-|TRBJ2-7|-|TRBV10-2
TGCGCCAGCCTGACTGACTTGGGGGCGTACGAGCAGTACTTC
CASLTDLGAYEQYF
>once|TRBJ2-7|TRBD1|TRBV11-2
TGTGCCAGCAGCTTAGGGCTTTGGACAGGGAGCTCCTACGAGCAGTACTTC
CASSLGLWTGSSYEQYF
>-|TRBJ2-1|TRBD1|TRBV5-1
TGCGCCAGCAGCTTTACCGGGACAGCGTACAATGAGCAGTTCTTC
CASSFTGTAYNEQFF
>-|TRBJ2-3|-|TRBV5-4
TGTGCCAGCAGCTTGAAAGAGAGCACAGATACGCAGTATTTT
CASSLKESTDTQYF
>-|TRBJ1-5|-|TRBV19
TGTGCCAGTAGTTCCCAGAGGGGGAGCTATCAGCCCCAGCATTTT
CASSSQRGSYQPQHF
>-|TRBJ2-7|TRBD2|TRBV7-2
TGTGCCAGCAGCTTAATCGGCGGGGGAGCCTACGAGCAGTACTTC
CASSLIGGGAYEQYF
>-|TRBJ2-5|-|TRBV6-5
TGTGCCAGCAGTTCCGTCGTGGGGGGGACCCAGTACTTC
CASSSVVGGTQYF
>-|TRBJ2-7|-|TRBV29-1
TGCAGCGTAGGCGATTACGAGCAGTACTTC
CSVGDYEQYF
>-|TRBJ1-4|-|TRBV15
TGTGCCACCAGCACGCCGTCGGGGAATGAGGATGAAAAACTGTTTTTT
CATSTPSGNEDEKLFF
>-|TRBJ2-7|-|TRBV10-3
TGTGCCATCAGTGAGCCATCCTACGAGCAGTACTTC
CAISEPSYEQYF
>-|TRBJ1-6|TRBD1|TRBV19
TGTGCCAGTAGGGGACAGAGACATAATTCACCCCTCCACTTT
CASRGQRHNSPLHF
>few|TRBJ1-3|-|TRBV7-6
TGTGCCAGCAGTTCTGGACAGACGGACTCTGGAAACACCATATATTTT
CASSSGQTDSGNTIYF
>few|TRBJ1-2|-|TRBV29-1
TGCAGCGTTGGGACAGCTTTCCACACCTTC
CSVGTAFHTF
>-|TRBJ2-1|TRBD2|TRBV19
TGTGCCAGTAGTCTAGCGGGGGGGCCGAATTACAATGAGCAGTTCTTC
CASSLAGGPNYNEQFF
>few|TRBJ1-2|TRBD1|TRBV6-5
TGTGCCAGCAACCCGGGACAGGGAGGTGGCTACACCTTC
CASNPGQGGGYTF
>-|TRBJ1-5|-|TRBV4-1
TGCGCCAGCAGCCACCCCTGGGATCACCAGCCCCAGCATTTT
CASSHPWDHQPQHF
>-|TRBJ1-1|TRBD1|TRBV11-2
TGTGCCAGCAGCAGAGGACAGGGGTCAACTGAAGCTTTCTTT
CASSRGQGSTEAFF
>-|TRBJ2-1|-|TRBV5-6
TGTGCCAGCAGCTTGGGGGGGCGGGGGCGAGGGGATGAGCAGTTCTTC
CASSLGGRGRGDEQFF
>-|TRBJ1-2|TRBD1|TRBV2
TGTGCCAGCAGTGCAAGTGGGACAGGGACCTATGGCTACACCTTC
CASSASGTGTYGYTF
>-|TRBJ2-7|TRBD1|TRBV7-6
TGTGCCAGCAGCTCCTTTGACAGGGGGCCCTACGAGCAGTACTTC
CASSSFDRGPYEQYF
>many|TRBJ1-6|TRBD1|TRBV2
TGTGCCAGCAGCATGGGGCAGGGGGAGAGGTCCTATAATTCACCCCTCCACTTT
CASSMGQGERSYNSPLHF
>-|TRBJ2-1|-|TRBV27
TGTGCCAGCAGGCTGCTTACCTCCTACAATGAGCAGTTCTTC
CASRLLTSYNEQFF
>-|TRBJ2-7|-|TRBV2
TGTGCCAGCAGTGGCACCTACGAGCAGTACTTC
CASSGTYEQYF
>-|TRBJ2-7|TRBD2|TRBV15
TGTGCCACCAGCAGAGAACGGACTAGCGGGAGGGCCGGAGAGCAGTACTTC
CATSRERTSGRAGEQYF
>-|TRBJ2-1|-|TRBV11-2
TGTGCCAGCAGCCCGACAGGAGCCCCCGCCAATGAGCAGTTCTTC
CASSPTGAPANEQFF
>once|TRBJ1-5|-|TRBV9
TGTGCCAGCAGCGTAGGATTAACGAGCAATCAGCCCCAGCATTTT
CASSVGLTSNQPQHF
>-|TRBJ2-1|TRBD2|TRBV9
TGTGCCAGCAGCGTAGGACTAGCGGGAACGGGAAATGAGCAGTTCTTC
CASSVGLAGTGNEQFF
>-|TRBJ1-1|-|TRBV19
TGTGCCAGTAGGAAACAGGGTGGGGGCACAGGAGGGAACACTGAAGCTTTCTTT
CASRKQGGGTGGNTEAFF
>-|TRBJ2-5|TRBD2|TRBV28
TGTGCCAGCAGCCTGCCGGGGGGGCGGAGGGAGACCCAGTACTTC
CASSLPGGRRETQYF
>once|TRBJ2-1|-|TRBV7-3
TGTGCCAGCAGTAATGCAGGGCAGCAGTTCTTC
CASSNAGQQFF
>-|TRBJ1-1|-|TRBV28
TGTGCCAGCGGAGCAGGGCTGGTAATCGGTGCTTTCTTT
CASGAGLVIGAFF
>-|TRBJ1-6|-|TRBV6-4
TGTGCCAGCAGTGACAGCTTCAATTCACCCCTCCACTTT
CASSDSFNSPLHF
>-|TRBJ2-2|-|TRBV6-5
TGTGCCTTACGGGACTCCAACACCGGGGAGCTGTTTTTT
CALRDSNTGELFF
>-|TRBJ1-1|-|TRBV19
TGTGCCAGTAGTATAACAGGGTCTGAAGCTTTCTTT
CASSITGSEAFF
>-|TRBJ2-2|-|TRBV5-1
TGCGCCAGCACTCCGGGACACCTGAACACCGGGGAGCTGTTTTTT
CASTPGHLNTGELFF
>-|TRBJ2-5|-|TRBV29-1
TGCAGCGTTGTGGGGGTTGAGACCCAGTACTTC
CSVVGVETQYF
>-|TRBJ2-7|TRBD2|TRBV5-6
TGTGCCAGCAGCGAACAGCTTAGCGGGAGGGCCTTAGACGAGCAGTACTTC
CASSEQLSGRALDEQYF
>-|TRBJ1-2|-|TRBV5-4
TGTGCCAGCAGCTTGACAGGAACTAACTATGGCTACACCTTC
CASSLTGTNYGYTF
>-|TRBJ2-2|-|TRBV18
TGTGCCAGCTCACCTAGCAGGGACGGGGAGCTGTTTTTT
CASSPSRDGELFF
>-|TRBJ1-4|-|TRBV28
TGTGCCAGCACCCCGAGGCAGGTGGGAACTAATGAAAAACTGTTTTTT
CASTPRQVGTNEKLFF
>few|TRBJ1-1|TRBD1|TRBV6-4
TGTGCCAGCATGGACAGGGGGCGAAGCGCTGAAGCTTTCTTT
CASMDRGRSAEAFF
>-|TRBJ1-1|-|TRBV28
TGTGCCAGCAGGAACCCCAACACTGAAGCTTTCTTT
CASRNPNTEAFF
>-|TRBJ1-1|-|TRBV6-1
TGTGCCAGCACCCCGGGGGGGAACACTGAAGCTTTCTTT
CASTPGGNTEAFF
>medium-sized|TRBJ1-1|-|TRBV15
TGTGCCACCAGCAGGAATGTGAACACTGAAGCTTTCTTT
CATSRNVNTEAFF
>medium-sized|TRBJ2-3|-|TRBV5-1
TGCGCCAGCAGCTTTGAAGGGGCAGATACGCAGTATTTT
CASSFEGADTQYF
>-|TRBJ1-1|-|TRBV6-5
TGTGCCAGCAGACTAGGACGGACGAACACTGAAGCTTTCTTT
CASRLGRTNTEAFF
>-|TRBJ2-1|TRBD1|TRBV7-9
TGTGCCAGCAGCTCGTGGGACAGGGGTTCGGGCGAGCAGTTCTTC
CASSSWDRGSGEQFF
>-|TRBJ1-1|TRBD1|TRBV7-2
TGTGCCAGCAGCTTTCCGGACAGGTCGGGTTTCGCTTTCTTT
CASSFPDRSGFAFF
>-|TRBJ2-5|TRBD2|TRBV5-4
TGTGCCAGCAGCTTGGAAGAGCGGGGGGGCGGGAAGACCCAGTACTTC
CASSLEERGGGKTQYF
>-|TRBJ1-2|-|TRBV9
TGTGCCAGCGGCCCCGGACAAAATCTCTATGGCTACACCTTC
CASGPGQNLYGYTF
>-|TRBJ2-6|-|TRBV7-2
TGTGCCAGCAGCTTAGCCCATTACAGGGCCGGGGCCAACGTCCTGACTTTC
CASSLAHYRAGANVLTF
>-|TRBJ2-5|TRBD1|TRBV7-6
TGTGCCAGCAGCCCGTGGGACAGGGGCGAGACCCAGTACTTC
CASSPWDRGETQYF
>-|TRBJ2-1|TRBD2|TRBV5-8
TGTGCCAGCAGAGGACTAGCGGGAACCTACAATGAGCAGTTCTTC
CASRGLAGTYNEQFF
>-|TRBJ2-7|-|TRBV6-5
TGTGCCAGCAGTCCATCCGGGGTCTTCTCCTACGAGCAGTACTTC
CASSPSGVFSYEQYF
>once|TRBJ2-3|TRBD2|TRBV6-4
TGTGCCAGCAGTGACTCGACTAGCGGATCAGATACGCAGTATTTT
CASSDSTSGSDTQYF
>-|TRBJ1-6|-|TRBV5-1
TGCGCCAGCAGGGGTGGCCAGGTTAATTCACCCCTCCACTTT
CASRGGQVNSPLHF